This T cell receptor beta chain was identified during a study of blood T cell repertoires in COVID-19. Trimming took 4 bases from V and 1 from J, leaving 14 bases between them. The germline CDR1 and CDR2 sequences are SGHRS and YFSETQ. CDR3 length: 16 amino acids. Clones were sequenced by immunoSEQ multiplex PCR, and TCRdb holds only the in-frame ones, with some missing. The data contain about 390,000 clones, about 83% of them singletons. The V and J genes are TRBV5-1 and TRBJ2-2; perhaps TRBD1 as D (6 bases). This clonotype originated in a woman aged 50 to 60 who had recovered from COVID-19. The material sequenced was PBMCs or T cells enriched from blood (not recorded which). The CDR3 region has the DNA TGCGCCAGCAGCCCCCCGGGACACCTGAACACCGGGGAGCTGTTTTTT. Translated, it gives CASSPPGHLNTGELFF. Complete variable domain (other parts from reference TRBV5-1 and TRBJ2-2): KAGVTQTPRYLIKTRGQQVTLSCSPISGHRSVSWYQQTPGQGLQFLFEYFSETQRNKGNFPGRFSGRQFSNSRSEMNVSTLELGDSALYLCASSPPGHLNTGELFFGEGSRLTVL.